This T cell receptor (beta chain) was observed in a study of shared clonotypes between healthy human individuals. Only in-frame clones appear in the TCRdb table, and some are missing; sequencing was by immunoSEQ multiplex PCR. The table has roughly 810,000 clones, around 96% seen once; the top ten hold about 0.22%. Naive CD8 cells lacked CD45RO and underwent positive selection for CCR7, leaving out terminally differentiated effector memory CD45RA+ cells. Specimen: naive CD8+ T cells sorted from blood. This receptor was taken from a man aged 25-45 years in good health.

The DNA for the CDR3 is TGCGCCAGCGGGGATCGCGAGCAGTACTTC. This translates into CASGDREQYF. The chain combines TRBV10-2 with TRBJ2-7; D not resolved. CDR1 and CDR2 (germline): WSHSY, SAAADI. This CDR3 has 10 amino acids. Trimming removed 8 bases at V and 6 bases at J, with 8 bases between.